The 32 T cell receptor beta chains below were found in one sample sequenced in a study of PD-1 blockade in classical Hodgkin lymphoma. Sample time point: newly diagnosed, previously untreated cHL patient sample. It was by magnetic negative selection that CD4+ T cells were purified from thawed PBMCs. Clones were read by immunoSEQ multiplex PCR, and TCRdb kept only the in-frame ones, dropping some. The repertoire holds about 22,000 clones, with 91% as singletons. The sequencing input was CD4+ T cells from blood. The receptors stem from a human donor with classical Hodgkin lymphoma.

This chain links TRBV15 with TRBJ2-7, with D unclear. Germline CDR1 reads LNHNV; CDR2 reads YYDKDF (reference sequence). V was trimmed by 0 bases and J by 4 bases, leaving 7 bases between them. CDR3 length: 13 amino acids. The CDR3 spells CATSRDQGYEQYF. The CDR3 DNA sequence: TGTGCCACCAGCAGAGATCAAGGTTACGAGCAGTACTTC.

The rearrangement links TRBV10-3 to TRBJ1-5, with D hard to call. The CDR3 contains 13 residues. Germline V gene sequence: CDR1 ENHRY, CDR2 SYGVKD. V was pared by 2 bases and J by 5 bases, with 7 bases between. This CDR3 is CAISEGEHQPQHF. CDR3 DNA: TGTGCCATCAGTGAGGGGGAGCATCAGCCCCAGCATTTT.

The gene calls are TRBV29-1 and TRBJ1-1, with TRBD1 as a possible D gene (6 bases). CDR3 length: 17 amino acids. The ends were cut back, 5 bases at V and 0 bases at J, with 22 bases in the middle. Germline CDR1 and CDR2: SQVTM and ANQGSEA. CDR3 protein: CSVPRGRGGNLNTEAFF. DNA for the CDR3: TGCAGCGTTCCCCGGGGGCGGGGCGGAAATTTGAACACTGAAGCTTTCTTT.

This rearrangement joins TRBV18 to TRBJ2-5; D remains unclear. In germline, CDR1 is KGHSH, CDR2 LQKENI. CDR3 length: 15 residues. Trimming left V 0 bases short and J 5 bases short, with 13 bases between. For the CDR3, the DNA is TGTGCCAGCTCACCACCGGAAGGGATTGGTGAGACCCAGTACTTC. It yields the protein CASSPPEGIGETQYF.

This clone was seen once. J is TRBJ2-3 and V is TRBV6-5; 10 bases map to TRBD1. The CDR3 spans 15 residues. CDR1 MNHEY and CDR2 SVGAGI come from the germline V gene. The junction had 9 bases not matched to a gene; V was cut back by 5 bases and J by 7 bases. CDR3 sequence reads: CASSGGTGDLYTQYF. DNA of the CDR3: TGTGCCAGCAGTGGCGGGACAGGGGACCTCTATACGCAGTATTTT.

This sequence joins TRBV2 and TRBJ1-4, with TRBD1 identical over 11 bases. Germline-derived CDR1 and CDR2 are SNHLY and FYNNEI. The ends lost 6 bases at V and 8 bases at J; junction bases unmatched: 5. The CDR3 is 14 residues long. The CDR3 protein is CASRGDRGDEKLFF. The CDR3 bases are TGTGCCAGCAGGGGGGACAGGGGGGACGAAAAACTGTTTTTT.

This sequence joins TRBV6-5 and TRBJ1-2; D remains unclear. The CDR3 is 12 amino acids. Germline values: CDR1 MNHEY, CDR2 SVGAGI. V lost 6 bases to trimming and J lost 4 bases, with 9 bases between them. The CDR3 reads CASSESRYGYTF. For the CDR3, the DNA is TGTGCCAGCAGCGAGAGTCGCTATGGCTACACCTTC.

V and J are TRBV7-9 and TRBJ2-7; no definite D call. Germline CDR1 and CDR2: SEHNR and FQNEAQ (reference sequence). The CDR3 totals 14 residues. V was cut by 1 base and J by 4 bases, with 11 bases left in between. The chain's CDR3 is CASSLGFRGYEQYF. CDR3 nucleotide sequence: TGTGCCAGCAGCTTAGGTTTCAGAGGATACGAGCAGTACTTC. Combining the CDR3 with reference TRBV7-9 and TRBJ2-7 gives the whole variable domain DTGVSQNPRHKITKRGQNVTFRCDPISEHNRLYWYRQTLGQGPEFLTYFQNEAQLEKSRLLSDRFSAERPKGSFSTLEIQRTEQGDSAMYLCASSLGFRGYEQYFGPGTRLTVT.

The chain employs TRBV28 and TRBJ2-4; either TRBD1 or TRBD2 may fit D (6 bases each). The CDR3 loop spans 16 amino acids. Per germline, CDR1 MDHEN and CDR2 SYDVKM. Trimming left V 3 bases short and J 6 bases short, with 18 bases between. The CDR3 protein is CASSLRRGAPGNIQYF. The CDR3, as DNA: TGTGCCAGCAGTTTGCGGAGGGGGGCGCCGGGAAACATTCAGTACTTC.

The chain recombines TRBV6-5 with TRBJ2-2; D perhaps matches TRBD2 (7 bases). V shed 5 bases and J shed 2 bases, with 12 bases lying between them. Germline V gene lookup returns CDR1 MNHEY and CDR2 SVGAGI. CDR3 size: 15 residues. CDR3 in amino acids: CASSGRGGNTGELFF. CDR3 nucleotide sequence: TGTGCCAGCAGTGGGAGGGGGGGTAACACCGGGGAGCTGTTTTTT.

The chain uses TRBV5-6 and TRBJ1-2, with 7 bases matching TRBD1. Trimming at V came to 6 bases and at J to 4 bases, leaving 9 bases not matched to a gene. CDR1 SGHDT and CDR2 YYEEEE come from the germline V gene. This CDR3 comprises 14 residues. The CDR3 here is CASTWNRGIYGYTF. For the CDR3, the DNA is TGTGCCAGCACCTGGAACAGGGGAATCTATGGCTACACCTTC.

This clone came up once. The chain carries TRBV7-8 and TRBJ2-7, with TRBD1 matching over 7 bases. CDR3 length: 16 residues. CDR1 and CDR2 (germline): SGHVS, FQNEAQ. Trimming removed 5 bases from V and 3 bases from J; junction bases left unmatched: 13. The CDR3 DNA sequence: TGTGCCAGCAGCCCCCCCCCGACAGGGCTGAACTACGAGCAGTACTTC. Translation: CASSPPPTGLNYEQYF.

V usage is TRBV7-6 and J usage is TRBJ1-6; TRBD1 matches at 7 bases. Trimming took 9 bases from V and 7 from J; bases not matched to a gene: 9. Germline CDR1 is SGHVS and CDR2 is FNYEAQ. The CDR3 loop spans 14 amino acids. CDR3 in amino acids: CASSTGELNSPLHF. DNA for the CDR3: TGTGCCAGTTCTACAGGGGAATTGAATTCACCCCTCCACTTT. Supplemented by reference TRBV7-6 and TRBJ1-6, the full variable domain reads GAGVSQSPRYKVTKRGQDVALRCDPISGHVSLYWYRQALGQGPEFLTYFNYEAQQDKSGLPNDRFSAERPEGSISTLTIQRTEQRDSAMYRCASSTGELNSPLHFGNGTRLTVT.

The chain has TRBV15 and TRBJ2-4; D not certain. Germline lookup yields CDR1 LNHNV and CDR2 YYDKDF (reference sequence). CDR3 size: 14 residues. The V gene lost 1 base and the J gene lost 8 bases, with 12 bases spanning the gap. CDR3 nucleotides: TGTGCCACCAGCAGAGTGGGCCGGATGGACATTCAGTACTTC. Amino acids: CATSRVGRMDIQYF.

The rearrangement links TRBV20-1 to TRBJ1-2; 10 bases map to TRBD1. V lost 4 bases, J lost 8 bases, and 1 base stayed unmatched. Per germline, CDR1 DFQATT and CDR2 SNEGSKA (reference sequence). The CDR3 spans 11 residues. The DNA for the CDR3 is TGCAGTGCTACGACAGGGGGCGGCTACACCTTC. Encoded protein: CSATTGGGYTF.

The rearrangement uses TRBV18 and TRBJ2-7, with 9 bases that match TRBD1. The germline V gene encodes CDR1 KGHSH and CDR2 LQKENI. With V trimmed by 1 base and J by 2 bases, 9 bases remained unmatched. The CDR3 extends over 17 amino acids. DNA of the CDR3: TGTGCCAGCTCACCACTTAACTACGGGACAGGGACCTACGAGCAGTACTTC. Protein product: CASSPLNYGTGTYEQYF.

The chain combines TRBV5-4 with TRBJ2-3; tentative D call: TRBD2 (6 bases). CDR3 length equals 17 residues. The V gene lost 4 bases and the J gene lost 2 bases, with 20 bases spanning the gap. Germline V lookup: CDR1 SGHNT, CDR2 YYREEE (reference sequence). The CDR3 protein is CASSVKKPGLNTDTQYF. For the CDR3, the DNA is TGTGCCAGCAGCGTAAAGAAACCGGGACTGAACACAGATACGCAGTATTTT.

The chain employs TRBV11-2 and TRBJ2-4; D possibly corresponds to TRBD1 (5 bases). This CDR3 comprises 16 residues. Trimming pared 6 bases from V and 3 bases from J, leaving 18 bases between. CDR1 SGHAT and CDR2 FQNNGV come from the germline V gene. CDR3 loop: CASSRRTQGGKNIQYF. The CDR3 bases are TGTGCCAGCAGTCGAAGGACCCAGGGTGGCAAAAACATTCAGTACTTC.

The V and J genes are TRBV5-1 and TRBJ2-3; TRBD1 aligns across 11 bases. J gave up 3 bases and V 3 bases, and 6 bases lay outside the gene matches. The CDR3 sequence is 16 residues long. Germline V gene data show CDR1 as SGHRS and CDR2 as YFSETQ. The CDR3 sequence is CASSSRGTGGTDTQYF. The CDR3 nucleotides are TGCGCCAGCAGCTCCCGCGGGACAGGGGGTACAGATACGCAGTATTTT.

The chain has TRBV11-3 and TRBJ2-3; D gene unclear. The germline CDR1 and CDR2 sequences are SGHNT and YENEEA. V shed 3 bases and J shed 2 bases, with 3 bases lying between them. The CDR3 contains 12 residues. The DNA for the CDR3 is TGTGCCAGCAGCTTTCACACAGATACGCAGTATTTT. Its protein is CASSFHTDTQYF.

V is TRBV18 and J is TRBJ2-7, with 11 bases that match TRBD1. From germline, CDR1 is KGHSH and CDR2 LQKENI. This CDR3 region has 16 residues. J gave up 6 bases and V 3 bases, and 10 bases lay outside the gene matches. The CDR3 reads CASSPPGTGGSGEQYF. CDR3 bases: TGTGCCAGCTCACCGCCCGGGACAGGGGGTTCGGGCGAGCAGTACTTC.

The chain uses TRBV28 and TRBJ2-7, with a tentative D call TRBD1 (5 bases). Germline V gene data show CDR1 as MDHEN and CDR2 as SYDVKM. V lost 3 bases to trimming and J lost 0 bases, with 9 bases between them. This CDR3 is built from 14 residues. Here the CDR3 reads CASSFKQVSYEQYF. The CDR3 bases are TGTGCCAGCAGTTTTAAACAGGTCTCCTACGAGCAGTACTTC. Variable domain in full (rest from reference TRBV28 and TRBJ2-7): DVKVTQSSRYLVKRTGEKVFLECVQDMDHENMFWYRQDPGLGLRLIYFSYDVKMKEKGDIPEGYSVSREKKERFSLILESASTNQTSMYLCASSFKQVSYEQYFGPGTRLTVT.

This sequence joins TRBV5-1 and TRBJ2-1; 12 positions match TRBD2. The germline gives CDR1 SGHRS, CDR2 YFSETQ. The CDR3 sequence is 15 residues long. The trim removed 5 bases at V and 7 bases at J, leaving 7 bases unmatched. The CDR3, as DNA: TGCGCCAGCAGGTTCGGTCTAGCGGGGGGGAATGAGCAGTTCTTC. Translation: CASRFGLAGGNEQFF.

CDR3 in amino acids: CASSPRGTPQETQYF. In DNA, the CDR3 is TGTGCCAGCAGCCCCAGGGGGACACCCCAAGAGACCCAGTACTTC. The rearrangement uses TRBV9 and TRBJ2-5; TRBD1 matches 7 bases. Germline values: CDR1 SGDLS, CDR2 YYNGEE. V shed 4 bases and J 1 base; nucleotides not matched to a gene: 7. The CDR3 has 15 amino acids.

This chain uses TRBV6-5 with TRBJ1-3; the D gene is possibly TRBD1 (5 bases). Between the trimmed V and J ends, which lost 6 bases and 2 bases, there was a span of 11 bases. The CDR3 contains 14 residues. Germline CDR1 reads MNHEY; CDR2 reads SVGAGI. CDR3 sequence (DNA): TGTGCCAGCAGGGACACAAAAACTGGAAACACCATATATTTT. Amino acid sequence: CASRDTKTGNTIYF.

The chain is built from TRBV2 and TRBJ2-7; D call uncertain. Germline V gene sequence: CDR1 SNHLY, CDR2 FYNNEI. V gave up 3 bases and J gave up 3 bases, with 9 bases separating them. This CDR3 region has 13 residues. The CDR3 coding sequence is TGTGCCAGCAGTGAGTGGGGAAACTACGAGCAGTACTTC. Its protein product is CASSEWGNYEQYF.

In DNA, the CDR3 is TGTGCCTGGAGTGTGAGTAAAGGCGGGCCCCAGCATTTT. Translated: CAWSVSKGGPQHF. This chain uses TRBV30 with TRBJ1-5, with no clear D. There are 13 residues in the CDR3. Trimming stripped 0 bases from V and 9 bases from J, with 12 bases between. Germline CDR1 GTSNPN, CDR2 SVGIG (reference sequence). The whole variable domain, remainder taken from reference TRBV30 and TRBJ1-5, is SQTIHQWPATLVQPVGSPLSLECTVEGTSNPNLYWYRQAAGRGLQLLFYSVGIGQISSEVPQNLSASRPQDRQFILSSKKLLLSDSGFYLCAWSVSKGGPQHFGDGTRLSIL.

This chain uses TRBV25-1 with TRBJ2-2; D call uncertain. This CDR3 spans 11 amino acids. Trimming left V 2 bases short and J 5 bases short, with 0 bases between. Germline CDR1 reads MGHDK; CDR2 reads SYGVNS. CDR3 in amino acids: CASSETGELFF. In DNA, the CDR3 is TGTGCCAGCAGTGAAACCGGGGAGCTGTTTTTT.

The chain uses TRBV27 and TRBJ2-7; 9 bases map to TRBD1. Trimming removed 6 bases from V and 3 bases from J; junction bases left unmatched: 6. The CDR3 runs 14 residues. Germline loops: CDR1 MNHEY, CDR2 SMNVEV (reference sequence). The CDR3 DNA is TGTGCCAGCAGGATTAGGACAGGGGTCTACGAGCAGTACTTC. This translates into CASRIRTGVYEQYF.

V usage is TRBV7-9 and J usage is TRBJ1-5; TRBD1 matches 9 bases. This CDR3 region has 16 residues. The V segment lost 5 bases and the J segment 4 bases; nucleotides outside the gene matches: 9. CDR1 and CDR2 (germline): SEHNR, FQNEAQ (reference sequence). CDR3 DNA sequence: TGTGCCAGCAGCCCCCCGACCGGGACAGGGAATCAGCCCCAGCATTTT. It specifies CASSPPTGTGNQPQHF.

The CDR3 coding sequence is TGCAGCGTTGAACCACAGGGCAATGAGCAGTTCTTC. Translation gives CSVEPQGNEQFF. The chain combines TRBV29-1 with TRBJ2-1; possibly TRBD1 for D (6 bases). V was clipped by 2 bases and J by 6 bases, with 8 bases between them. This CDR3 spans 12 amino acids. Germline V gene sequence: CDR1 SQVTM, CDR2 ANQGSEA.

This clone was seen once. The chain combines TRBV6-5 with TRBJ2-3; TRBD2 matches 7 bases. The junction had 8 bases not matched to a gene; V was cut back by 0 bases and J by 5 bases. This CDR3 comprises 16 residues. The V gene's germline CDR1 is MNHEY and CDR2 SVGAGI. The CDR3 reads CASSYSSGLDVDTQYF. CDR3 nucleotides: TGTGCCAGCAGTTACTCATCCGGACTAGACGTAGATACGCAGTATTTT.